Presented here are 19 T cell receptor beta chains from one specimen sequenced in a study of OX40 agonist ivuxolimab in advanced cancers. The assay was immunoSEQ multiplex PCR, and TCRdb's table has in-frame clones only and misses some. The sample contains approximately 67,000 clones, approximately 93% of which appear only once. The sequencing used CD4+ or CD8+ T cells sorted from blood, collected in a trial of the OX40 agonist ivuxolimab. The origin of the receptors is an adult with an advanced solid tumor such as melanoma, head and neck, liver or kidney cancer.

This chain uses TRBV7-6 with TRBJ1-1, with D perhaps matching TRBD1 (5 bases). Trimming removed 3 bases from V and 5 bases from J, with 13 bases in between. Germline V gene data show CDR1 as SGHVS and CDR2 as FNYEAQ. This CDR3 is 14 amino acids long. CDR3 coding DNA: TGTGCCAGCAGCTTCGGGGGAACGGGAACTGAAGCTTTCTTT. It translates to CASSFGGTGTEAFF.

V is TRBV4-1 and J is TRBJ2-4, with 9 bases matching TRBD2. This CDR3 spans 21 amino acids. The germline V gene has CDR1 MGHRA and CDR2 YSYEKL. Losses at the gene ends were 0 bases for V and 3 bases for J; bases not matched to a gene: 18. CDR3 sequence reads: CASSQDKSGSGGGASKNIQYF. DNA of the CDR3: TGCGCCAGCAGCCAAGATAAGTCGGGTAGCGGCGGGGGGGCCAGCAAAAACATTCAGTACTTC.

This chain connects TRBV11-3 to TRBJ2-1; D tentatively fits TRBD1 or TRBD2 (5 bases each). CDR1 is SGHNT and CDR2 is YENEEA in the germline V gene. This CDR3 is 14 amino acids long. Trimming removed 3 bases from V and 2 bases from J, with 8 bases in between. The CDR3 loop reads CASSLRGAYNEQFF. The CDR3 DNA reads as TGTGCCAGCAGCTTGAGAGGGGCCTACAATGAGCAGTTCTTC.

The V and J genes are TRBV28 and TRBJ1-2, with D possibly being TRBD1 (6 bases). The CDR3 sequence is 14 residues long. V was trimmed by 5 bases and J by 5 bases, leaving 15 bases between them. The germline gives CDR1 MDHEN, CDR2 SYDVKM. This CDR3 reads CASSGRGFGYGYTF. The CDR3 nucleotides read TGTGCCAGCAGTGGCAGGGGTTTCGGGTATGGCTACACCTTC.

This chain joins TRBV7-8 and TRBJ1-5, with D unclear. The germline V gene has CDR1 SGHVS and CDR2 FQNEAQ. V was cut by 6 bases and J by 5 bases, with 17 bases left in between. The CDR3 extends over 15 amino acids. CDR3 amino acids: CASSLSSQAYQPQHF. CDR3 DNA: TGTGCCAGCAGTTTATCCTCCCAGGCTTATCAGCCCCAGCATTTT. Based on the CDR3 plus reference TRBV7-8 and TRBJ1-5, the full variable domain is GAGVSQSPRYKVAKRGQDVALRCDPISGHVSLFWYQQALGQGPEFLTYFQNEAQLDKSGLPSDRFFAERPEGSVSTLKIQRTQQEDSAVYLCASSLSSQAYQPQHFGDGTRLSIL.

The CDR3 region has the DNA TGTGCCAGCAGCTTAGCGGGTAGGGAAACTGAAGCTTTCTTT. It yields the protein CASSLAGRETEAFF. The rearrangement uses TRBV7-9 and TRBJ1-1, with no clear D. This CDR3 is built from 14 residues. The V end lost 0 bases, the J end lost 5 bases, and 10 bases lay between the germline ends. Germline assignment: CDR1 SEHNR and CDR2 FQNEAQ (reference sequence).

The V gene is TRBV19, the J gene TRBJ2-1, with D perhaps matching TRBD1 (6 bases). There are 15 residues in the CDR3. Germline V gene lookup returns CDR1 LNHDA and CDR2 SQIVND (reference sequence). Trimming stripped 5 bases from V and 7 bases from J, with 18 bases between. The CDR3 DNA sequence: TGTGCCAGTAGTCTTCTAGGGGGAGCAGGTAATGAGCAGTTCTTC. It specifies CASSLLGGAGNEQFF.

This CDR3 is CASSRGRVDTGELFF. CDR3 nucleotides: TGCGCCAGCAGCCGAGGGAGGGTTGACACCGGGGAGCTGTTTTTT. The V gene is TRBV4-1, the J gene TRBJ2-2; 7 bases map to TRBD2. The CDR3 loop spans 15 amino acids. In germline, CDR1 is MGHRA, CDR2 YSYEKL. Trimming cost V 4 bases and J 3 bases; bases outside gene matches: 5.

The J gene is TRBJ2-1, the V gene TRBV19; TRBD2 agrees at 11 bases. Germline lookup yields CDR1 LNHDA and CDR2 SQIVND (reference sequence). V shed 5 bases and J 4 bases; nucleotides not matched to a gene: 7. This CDR3 spans 16 amino acids. The CDR3 reads CASSRTGTSGYNEQFF. The CDR3 nucleotides read TGTGCCAGTAGTCGCACTGGGACTAGCGGATACAATGAGCAGTTCTTC.

The CDR3 DNA reads as TGCAGCGTTGAGAGGGGACAGGGGCGGTCAGATACGCAGTATTTT. Encoded protein: CSVERGQGRSDTQYF. The chain has TRBV29-1 and TRBJ2-3; 10 bases agree with TRBD1. This CDR3 contains 15 residues. CDR1 and CDR2 (germline): SQVTM, ANQGSEA. V gave up 3 bases and J gave up 4 bases; unmatched junction bases: 7.

The V call is TRBV5-6, the J call TRBJ1-5; TRBD1 matches at 7 bases. Germline CDR1 and CDR2: SGHDT and YYEEEE. The CDR3 is 17 amino acids. With V trimmed by 3 bases and J by 7 bases, 16 bases remained unmatched. CDR3 residues: CASSSWLSGAGGQPQHF. CDR3 sequence (DNA): TGTGCCAGCAGCTCCTGGTTAAGTGGGGCAGGGGGACAGCCCCAGCATTTT. The variable domain in full, with the rest retrieved from reference TRBV5-6 and TRBJ1-5, is DAGVTQSPTHLIKTRGQQVTLRCSPKSGHDTVSWYQQALGQGPQFIFQYYEEEERQRGNFPDRFSGHQFPNYSSELNVNALLLGDSALYLCASSSWLSGAGGQPQHFGDGTRLSIL.

The chain uses TRBV30 and TRBJ2-3; 10 bases line up with TRBD2. J lost 5 bases, V lost 7 bases, and 15 bases had no gene match. Germline V gene data show CDR1 as GTSNPN and CDR2 as SVGIG (reference sequence). This CDR3 comprises 16 residues. DNA of the CDR3: TGTGCCTCCACCGCAAATAGCGGGGGGCTCCAAGATACGCAGTATTTT. This codes for CASTANSGGLQDTQYF.

The chain couples TRBV5-4 to TRBJ2-3; the D gene is possibly TRBD2 (5 bases). The length of the CDR3 is 13 residues. Trimming removed 0 bases at V and 5 bases at J, with 7 bases between. Germline values: CDR1 SGHNT, CDR2 YYREEE (reference sequence). CDR3 nucleotide sequence: TGTGCCAGCAGCTTGGCCGGGGAAGATACGCAGTATTTT. Translating it yields CASSLAGEDTQYF.

This clone was seen a single time. The rearrangement uses TRBV11-3 and TRBJ2-5; 7 bases are a match to TRBD2. CDR3 length: 14 amino acids. V was pared by 8 bases and J by 11 bases, with 17 bases of the junction left unmatched. From germline, CDR1 is SGHNT and CDR2 YENEEA. The DNA of the CDR3 is TGTGCCAGCGGGGGACGGGGAGGGCAAAAAGAGCAGTACTTC. This codes for CASGGRGGQKEQYF.

A word on this clone: An end of the junction does not agree with germline; a read error may underlie this. At the DNA level, this CDR3 is encoded by other sequences in the same sample as well. This chain links TRBV5-1 with TRBJ2-2; 7 bases agree with TRBD2. CDR3 length: 18 amino acids. Germline CDR1 and CDR2: SGHRS and YFSETQ. CDR3 region: CASSLTPTSPFNTGELFF. CDR3 sequence (DNA): TGCGCCAGCAGCTTAACTCCGACTAGCCCATTTAACACTGGGGAGCTGTTTTTT.

The CDR3 DNA follows: TGTGCCAGCAGTTTAAGTAGCATGAACACTGAAGCTTTCTTT. Encoded protein: CASSLSSMNTEAFF. The rearrangement uses TRBV27 and TRBJ1-1; D unresolved. There are 14 residues in the CDR3. Between the trimmed V and J ends, which lost 2 bases and 0 bases, there was a span of 7 bases. Germline CDR1 is MNHEY and CDR2 is SMNVEV (reference sequence).

CDR3 sequence reads: CASRGASFNTDTQYF. The CDR3 DNA reads as TGCGCCAGCAGAGGGGCCTCCTTTAACACAGATACGCAGTATTTT. This chain joins TRBV5-1 and TRBJ2-3; a weak D match, TRBD1 (5 bases). Between the trimmed V and J ends, which lost 5 bases and 2 bases, there was a span of 15 bases. CDR1 and CDR2 from the germline V gene are SGHRS and YFSETQ. The CDR3 is 15 residues long.

J is TRBJ1-1 and V is TRBV28; D is perhaps TRBD1 (5 bases). CDR1 and CDR2 (germline): MDHEN, SYDVKM. CDR3 length: 14 amino acids. The V end lost 5 bases, the J end lost 1 base, and 11 bases lay between the germline ends. In nucleotides, the CDR3 is TGTGCCAGCAGTGCCCCGGGACCGAACACTGAAGCTTTCTTT. Protein: CASSAPGPNTEAFF.

The chain recombines TRBV4-2 with TRBJ2-3; perhaps TRBD2 as D (5 bases). Germline-derived CDR1 and CDR2 are LGHNA and YNFKEQ. Trimming removed 3 bases from V and 0 bases from J, with 13 bases in between. This CDR3 has 16 residues. The CDR3 is CASSHPSGTSTDTQYF. The CDR3, as DNA: TGTGCCAGCAGCCACCCGAGCGGAACTAGCACAGATACGCAGTATTTT.